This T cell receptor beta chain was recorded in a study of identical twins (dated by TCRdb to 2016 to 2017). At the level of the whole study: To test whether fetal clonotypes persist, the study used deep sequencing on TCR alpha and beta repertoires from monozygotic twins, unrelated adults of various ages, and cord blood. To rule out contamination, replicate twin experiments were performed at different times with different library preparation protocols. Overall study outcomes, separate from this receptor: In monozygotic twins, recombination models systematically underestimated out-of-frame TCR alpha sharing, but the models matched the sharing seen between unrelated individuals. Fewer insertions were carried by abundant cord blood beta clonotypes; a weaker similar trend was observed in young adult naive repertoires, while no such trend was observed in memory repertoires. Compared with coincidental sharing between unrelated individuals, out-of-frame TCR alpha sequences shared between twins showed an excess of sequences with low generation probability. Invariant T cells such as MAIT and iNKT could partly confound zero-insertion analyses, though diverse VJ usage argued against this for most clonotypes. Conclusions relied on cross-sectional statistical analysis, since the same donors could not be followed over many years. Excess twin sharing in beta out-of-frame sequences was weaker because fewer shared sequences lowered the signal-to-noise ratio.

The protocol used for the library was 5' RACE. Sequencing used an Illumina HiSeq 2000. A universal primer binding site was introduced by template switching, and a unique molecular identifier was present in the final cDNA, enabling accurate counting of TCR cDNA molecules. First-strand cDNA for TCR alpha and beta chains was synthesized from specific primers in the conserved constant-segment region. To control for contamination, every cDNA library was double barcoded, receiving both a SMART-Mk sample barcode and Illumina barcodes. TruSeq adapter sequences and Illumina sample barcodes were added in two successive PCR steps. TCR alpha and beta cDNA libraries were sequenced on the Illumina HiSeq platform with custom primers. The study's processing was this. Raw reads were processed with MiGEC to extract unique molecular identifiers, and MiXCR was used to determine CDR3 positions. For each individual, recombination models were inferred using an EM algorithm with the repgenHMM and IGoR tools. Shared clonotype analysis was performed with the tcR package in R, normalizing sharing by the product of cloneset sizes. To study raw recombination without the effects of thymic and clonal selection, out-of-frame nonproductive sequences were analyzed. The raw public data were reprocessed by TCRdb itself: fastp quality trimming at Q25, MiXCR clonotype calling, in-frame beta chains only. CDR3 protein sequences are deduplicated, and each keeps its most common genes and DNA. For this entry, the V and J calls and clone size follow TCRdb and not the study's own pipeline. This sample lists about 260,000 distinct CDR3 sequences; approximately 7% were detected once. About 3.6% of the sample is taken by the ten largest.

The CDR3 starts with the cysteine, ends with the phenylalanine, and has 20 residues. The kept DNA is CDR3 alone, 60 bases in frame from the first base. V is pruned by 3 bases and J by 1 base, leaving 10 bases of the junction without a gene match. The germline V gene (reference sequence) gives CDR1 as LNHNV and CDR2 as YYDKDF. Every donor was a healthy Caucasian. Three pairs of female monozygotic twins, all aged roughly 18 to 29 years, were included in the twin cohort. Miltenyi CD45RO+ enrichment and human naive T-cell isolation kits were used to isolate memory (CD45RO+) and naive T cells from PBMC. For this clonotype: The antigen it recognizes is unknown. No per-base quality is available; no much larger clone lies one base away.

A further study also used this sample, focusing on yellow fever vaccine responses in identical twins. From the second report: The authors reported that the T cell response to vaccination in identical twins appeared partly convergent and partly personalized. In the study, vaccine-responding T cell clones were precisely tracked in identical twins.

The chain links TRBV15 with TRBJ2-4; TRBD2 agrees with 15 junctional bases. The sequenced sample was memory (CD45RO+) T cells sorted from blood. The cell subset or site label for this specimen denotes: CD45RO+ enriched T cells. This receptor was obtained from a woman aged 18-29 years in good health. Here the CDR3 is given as CATSSLTGLAGGMAKNIQYF. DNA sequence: TGTGCCACCAGCAGCCTCACGGGACTAGCGGGAGGTATGGCCAAAAACATTCAGTACTTC.